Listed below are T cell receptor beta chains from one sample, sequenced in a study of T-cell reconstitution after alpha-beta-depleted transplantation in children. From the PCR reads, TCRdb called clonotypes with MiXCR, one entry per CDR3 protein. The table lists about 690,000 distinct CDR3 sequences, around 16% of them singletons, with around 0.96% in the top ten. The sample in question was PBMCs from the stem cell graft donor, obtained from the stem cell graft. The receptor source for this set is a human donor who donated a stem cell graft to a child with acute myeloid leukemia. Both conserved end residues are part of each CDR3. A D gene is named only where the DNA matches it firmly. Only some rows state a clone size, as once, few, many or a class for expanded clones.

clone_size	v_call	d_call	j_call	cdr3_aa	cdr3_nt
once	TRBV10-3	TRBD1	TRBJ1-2	CAISEKATGTGISHGYTF	TGTGCCATCAGTGAGAAAGCAACCGGGACAGGGATAAGTCATGGCTACACCTTC
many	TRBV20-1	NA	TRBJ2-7	CSARQSSYEQYF	TGCAGTGCGAGACAGAGCTCCTACGAGCAGTACTTC
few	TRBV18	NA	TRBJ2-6	CASTTQENVLTF	TGTGCCAGCACAACCCAGGAGAACGTCCTGACTTTC
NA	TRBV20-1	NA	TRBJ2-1	CSALNAASSYNEQFF	TGCAGTGCCCTCAACGCCGCAAGCTCCTACAATGAGCAGTTCTTC
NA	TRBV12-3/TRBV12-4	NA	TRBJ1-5	CASSFIGKNQPQHF	TGTGCCAGCAGTTTCATCGGAAAGAATCAGCCCCAGCATTTT
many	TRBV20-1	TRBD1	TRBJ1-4	CSARGQGLIEKLFF	TGCAGTGCTAGAGGACAGGGGTTGATTGAAAAACTGTTTTTT
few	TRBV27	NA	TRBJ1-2	CASSPAGTVDYGYTF	TGTGCCAGCAGTCCGGCCGGGACGGTGGACTATGGCTACACCTTC
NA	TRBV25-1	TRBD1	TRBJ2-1	CASSDSRDRAAGEQFF	TGTGCCAGCAGTGATTCCCGGGACAGGGCTGCGGGTGAGCAGTTCTTC
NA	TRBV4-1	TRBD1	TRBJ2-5	CASSRVQGADKETQYF	TGCGCCAGCAGCCGCGTACAGGGGGCGGATAAGGAGACCCAGTACTTC
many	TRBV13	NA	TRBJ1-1	CASTGQENTEAFF	TGTGCCAGCACGGGACAAGAGAACACTGAAGCTTTCTTT
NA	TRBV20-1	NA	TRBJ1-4	CSGSDQNGLFF	TGCAGTGGGTCCGATCAGAATGGTCTGTTTTTT
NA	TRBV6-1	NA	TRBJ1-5	CASSEVGPHRMRNQPQHF	TGTGCCAGCAGTGAAGTGGGCCCCCACAGGATGCGCAATCAGCCCCAGCATTTT
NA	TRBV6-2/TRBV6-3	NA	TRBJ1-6	CASSYSRVEPLHF	TGTGCCAGCAGTTACTCCAGGGTGGAACCCCTCCACTTT
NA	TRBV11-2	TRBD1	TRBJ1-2	CASSLSGQGADGYTF	TGTGCCAGCAGCTTATCGGGCCAGGGGGCCGATGGCTACACCTTC
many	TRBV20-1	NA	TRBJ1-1	CSARNRGRGYNAEAFF	TGCAGTGCTAGAAATAGAGGTCGGGGATATAACGCTGAAGCTTTCTTT
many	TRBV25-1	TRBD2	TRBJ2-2	CASSESTGTSAANTGELFF	TGTGCCAGCAGTGAATCAACCGGGACTAGCGCTGCGAACACCGGGGAGCTGTTTTTT
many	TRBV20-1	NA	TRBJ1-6	CSASTGVDNSPLHF	TGCAGTGCTAGTACGGGGGTCGATAATTCACCCCTCCACTTT
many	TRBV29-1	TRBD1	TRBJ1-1	CSVHWDRDEAFF	TGCAGCGTTCATTGGGACAGGGATGAAGCTTTCTTT
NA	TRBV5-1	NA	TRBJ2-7	CASSGFSYDQYF	TGCGCCAGCAGCGGCTTCTCCTACGACCAGTACTTC
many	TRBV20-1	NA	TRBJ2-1	CSVETPSGNEQFF	TGCAGTGTGGAGACTCCGTCGGGGAATGAGCAGTTCTTC
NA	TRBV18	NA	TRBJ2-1	CASSPGQGSNEQFF	TGTGCCAGCTCACCCGGGCAGGGGAGTAATGAGCAGTTCTTC
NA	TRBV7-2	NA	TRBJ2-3	CASSFSSVSTDTQYF	TGTGCCAGCAGCTTTTCTAGCGTTAGCACAGATACGCAGTATTTT
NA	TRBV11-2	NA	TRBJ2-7	CASSLGDGLYEQYF	TGTGCCAGCAGCTTAGGAGACGGATTGTACGAGCAGTACTTC
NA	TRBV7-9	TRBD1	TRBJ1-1	CASSRDRYEAFF	TGTGCCAGCAGTCGGGACAGGTATGAAGCTTTCTTT
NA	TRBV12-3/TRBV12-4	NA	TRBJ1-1	CASSLARDASF	TGTGCCAGCAGTCTCGCCCGGGATGCCTCCTTT
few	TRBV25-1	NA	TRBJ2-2	CASSETQGNTGELFF	TGTGCCAGCAGTGAAACCCAGGGGAACACCGGGGAGCTGTTTTTT
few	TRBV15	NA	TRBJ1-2	CATSRRGVGYGYTF	TGTGCCACCAGCAGACGAGGGGTTGGCTATGGCTACACCTTC
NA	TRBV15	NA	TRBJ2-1	CATSRTTYNEQFF	TGTGCCACCAGCAGGACTACCTACAATGAGCAGTTCTTC
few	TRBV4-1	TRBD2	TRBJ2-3	CASSQTSAGRTDTQYF	TGCGCCAGCAGCCAAACTTCAGCGGGGCGCACAGATACGCAGTATTTT
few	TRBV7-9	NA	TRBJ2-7	CASSSGPESYEQYF	TGTGCCAGCAGCTCTGGACCGGAATCTTACGAGCAGTACTTC
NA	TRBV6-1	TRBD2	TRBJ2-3	CASSPSGTSGGARDTQYF	TGTGCCAGCAGCCCCTCCGGGACTAGCGGGGGGGCTAGAGATACGCAGTATTTT
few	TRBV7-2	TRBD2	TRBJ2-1	CASSFSGTTRNEQFF	TGTGCCAGCAGCTTCTCCGGGACTACTCGTAATGAGCAGTTCTTC
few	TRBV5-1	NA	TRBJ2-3	CASSSRAGYTDTQYF	TGCGCCAGCAGCTCCCGTGCGGGCTACACAGATACGCAGTATTTT
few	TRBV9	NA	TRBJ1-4	CASSVGRGASEKLFF	TGTGCCAGCAGCGTAGGGAGGGGGGCGAGTGAAAAACTGTTTTTT
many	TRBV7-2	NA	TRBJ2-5	CASATAGSETQYF	TGTGCCAGCGCCACCGCGGGGTCAGAGACCCAGTACTTC
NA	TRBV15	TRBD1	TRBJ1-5	CATSRKWGQKNQPQHF	TGTGCCACCAGCCGAAAGTGGGGACAGAAAAATCAGCCCCAGCATTTT
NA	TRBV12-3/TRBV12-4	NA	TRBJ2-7	CASSFPGEGDYEQYF	TGTGCCAGCAGTTTCCCCGGGGAAGGGGATTACGAGCAGTACTTC
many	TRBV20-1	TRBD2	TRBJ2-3	CSATRSGGATDTQYF	TGCAGTGCTACCCGTAGCGGGGGGGCCACAGATACGCAGTATTTT
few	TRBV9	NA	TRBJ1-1	CASSVDSRRTEAFF	TGTGCCAGCAGCGTGGACAGTCGGAGGACTGAAGCTTTCTTT
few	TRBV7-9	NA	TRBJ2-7	CASSNHSYEQYF	TGTGCCAGCAGCAATCACTCCTACGAGCAGTACTTC
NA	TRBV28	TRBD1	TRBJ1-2	CASSPFDRGGYGYTF	TGTGCCAGCAGTCCCTTCGACAGGGGAGGATATGGCTACACCTTC
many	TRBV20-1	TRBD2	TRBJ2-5	CSASLAGVQETQYF	TGCAGTGCTAGCCTAGCGGGGGTCCAAGAGACCCAGTACTTC
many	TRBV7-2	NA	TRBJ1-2	CASSLEGNPNYGYTF	TGTGCCAGCAGCTTAGAAGGGAATCCTAACTATGGCTACACCTTC
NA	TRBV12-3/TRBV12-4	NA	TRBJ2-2	CASSPRTDTGELFF	TGTGCCAGCAGTCCCAGGACAGACACCGGGGAGCTGTTTTTT
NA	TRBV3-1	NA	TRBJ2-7	CASSPVVTFVLNEQYF	TGTGCCAGCAGCCCGGTGGTCACGTTTGTTCTGAACGAGCAGTACTTC
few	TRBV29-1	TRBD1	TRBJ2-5	CSVEDLGQGGETQYF	TGCAGCGTTGAAGATTTGGGACAGGGGGGAGAGACCCAGTACTTC
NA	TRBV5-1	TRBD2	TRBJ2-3	CASSLLADRTDTQYF	TGCGCCAGCAGCTTACTAGCGGACCGCACAGATACGCAGTATTTT
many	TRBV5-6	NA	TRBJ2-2	CASSLGYRRGGELFF	TGTGCCAGCAGCTTGGGATACCGCAGGGGCGGGGAGCTGTTTTTT
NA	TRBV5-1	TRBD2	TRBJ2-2	CASSLFLAGENTGELFF	TGCGCCAGCAGCTTGTTTTTAGCGGGGGAGAACACCGGGGAGCTGTTTTTT
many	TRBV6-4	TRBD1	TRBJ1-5	CASSQTGGGNQPQHF	TGTGCCAGCAGTCAAACAGGGGGTGGCAATCAGCCCCAGCATTTT
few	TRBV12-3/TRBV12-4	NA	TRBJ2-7	CASSLLRADYEQYF	TGTGCCAGCAGTTTATTACGGGCAGACTACGAGCAGTACTTC
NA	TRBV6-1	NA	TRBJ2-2	CASTPRQRTGELFF	TGTGCCAGCACCCCCCGACAGCGGACCGGGGAGCTGTTTTTT
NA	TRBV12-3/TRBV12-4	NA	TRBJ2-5	CASSRTAQETQYF	TGTGCCAGCAGTCGGACCGCCCAAGAGACCCAGTACTTC